This TCR beta chain was sequenced for a study of shared clonotypes between healthy human individuals. The V segment lost 4 bases and the J segment 1 base; nucleotides outside the gene matches: 4. The CDR3 extends over 17 amino acids. Germline CDR1 KGHSH, CDR2 LQKENI. Measured with immunoSEQ multiplex PCR; TCRdb has only the in-frame clones, and not every one. The sample contains fewer than 500,000 clones, about three quarters of which appear only once. This sequence originates from a woman in her thirties or forties in good health. Some clones in this sample may be carry-over from other donors' samples. What was sequenced was PBMCs. The V call is TRBV18, the J call TRBJ2-3; 14 bases are a match to TRBD2. The DNA for the CDR3 is TGTGCCAGCTCACTACCGGGACTAGCGGGGGGCACAGATACGCAGTATTTT. Translated, it gives CASSLPGLAGGTDTQYF.